These 31 T cell receptor beta chains were all obtained from the same sample, sequenced in a study of blood T cell repertoires in COVID-19. Clones were sequenced by immunoSEQ multiplex PCR, and TCRdb holds only the in-frame ones, with some missing. The sample comprises some 190,000 clones, under 80% of which are singletons, and 17% rests with the top ten. The sequenced material came from PBMCs or T cells enriched from blood (not recorded which). These receptors were obtained from a woman between 45 and 60 years old with acute COVID-19.

The V gene is TRBV3-1 (or the pseudogene TRBV3-2), the J gene TRBJ1-4; 7 nucleotides line up with TRBD1. J gave up 8 bases and V 2 bases, and 5 bases lay outside the gene matches. The CDR3 extends over 14 amino acids. The germline CDR1 and CDR2 sequences are LGHDT and YNNKEL (reference sequence). The CDR3 loop reads CASSQQGGKEKLFF. The DNA for the CDR3 is TGTGCCAGCAGCCAACAGGGGGGCAAAGAAAAACTGTTTTTT.

The chain has TRBV7-8 and TRBJ1-2; D might be TRBD1 (6 bases). CDR1 and CDR2 from the germline V gene are SGHVS and FQNEAQ. V lost 1 base, J lost 4 bases, and 13 bases lay in between. The CDR3 length is 15 residues. The CDR3 bases are TGTGCCAGCAGCTTAGGACGGGACACGAGCTATGGCTACACCTTC. Translation gives CASSLGRDTSYGYTF. The variable domain in full, completed from reference TRBV7-8 and TRBJ1-2, reads GAGVSQSPRYKVAKRGQDVALRCDPISGHVSLFWYQQALGQGPEFLTYFQNEAQLDKSGLPSDRFFAERPEGSVSTLKIQRTQQEDSAVYLCASSLGRDTSYGYTFGSGTRLTVV.

This chain uses TRBV3-1 (or the pseudogene TRBV3-2) with TRBJ2-5; D may be TRBD1 (6 bases). This CDR3 is 14 amino acids long. Trimming took 4 bases from V and 2 from J, leaving 11 bases between them. The germline CDR1 and CDR2 sequences are LGHDT and YNNKEL (reference sequence). Here the CDR3 DNA reads TGTGCCAGCAGCCCCTACAGGGATCAAGAGACCCAGTACTTC. Its translation: CASSPYRDQETQYF.

DNA for the CDR3: TGTGCCTCGGGTGGATTTCTTGAGCAGTTCTTC. Translated: CASGGFLEQFF. The V call is TRBV19, the J call TRBJ2-1; no reliable D call. V lost 11 bases to trimming and J lost 9 bases, with 14 bases between them. Germline loops: CDR1 LNHDA, CDR2 SQIVND (reference sequence). The CDR3 consists of 11 residues. The whole variable domain, remainder taken from reference TRBV19 and TRBJ2-1, is DGGITQSPKYLFRKEGQNVTLSCEQNLNHDAMYWYRQDPGQGLRLIYYSQIVNDFQKGDIAEGYSVSREKKESFPLTVTSAQKNPTAFYLCASGGFLEQFFGPGTRLTVL.

The rearrangement uses TRBV6-6 and TRBJ2-3; D ambiguous. In germline, CDR1 is MNHNY, CDR2 SVGAGI (reference sequence). The CDR3 runs 12 residues. V lost 6 bases, J lost 1 base, and 5 bases lay in between. The CDR3 protein is CASSQGTDTQYF. The CDR3 coding sequence is TGTGCCAGCAGCCAGGGCACAGATACGCAGTATTTT.

This clone was observed once. The chain carries TRBV28 and TRBJ2-7, with 10 bases that match TRBD2. V lost 5 bases, J lost 2 bases, and 9 bases stayed unmatched. Looked up from germline, CDR1 is MDHEN and CDR2 is SYDVKM. This CDR3 is 16 amino acids long. DNA of the CDR3: TGTGCCAGCAGTCTTGTAGCGGGGGGCCACCCCTACGAGCAGTACGTC. Translating gives CASSLVAGGHPYEQYV.

The V call is TRBV4-1, the J call TRBJ1-1; D unclear. CDR3 length equals 15 residues. With 0 bases removed from V and 1 base from J, the gap between germline ends came to 9 bases. Germline V lookup: CDR1 MGHRA, CDR2 YSYEKL. The CDR3 here is CASSQEVGGNTEAFF. The CDR3 coding sequence is TGCGCCAGCAGCCAAGAAGTCGGCGGGAACACTGAAGCTTTCTTT.

The chain combines TRBV27 with TRBJ1-1; D perhaps matches TRBD1 (6 bases). Germline V gives CDR1 MNHEY, CDR2 SMNVEV (reference sequence). The CDR3 runs to 14 residues. The ends were cut back, 4 bases at V and 1 base at J, with 10 bases in the middle. The CDR3, as DNA: TGTGCCAGCAGTTGGGGGCCACCGAACACTGAAGCTTTCTTT. Its protein is CASSWGPPNTEAFF.

This clone has more than one count but fewer than ten. V is TRBV24-1 and J is TRBJ2-5; the match to TRBD2 covers 7 bases. This CDR3 is 15 amino acids long. The germline CDR1 and CDR2 sequences are KGHDR and SFDVKD. J was trimmed by 1 base and V by 2 bases; bases with no gene match: 3. CDR3 nucleotides: TGTGCCACCAGTGATTCGCGGGAGTCCCAAGAGACCCAGTACTTC. This translates into CATSDSRESQETQYF.

This clone has just one count. This sequence joins TRBV5-6 and TRBJ2-2; D is undetermined. V lost 1 base and J lost 2, with 12 bases in between. The CDR3 extends over 16 amino acids. Looked up from germline, CDR1 is SGHDT and CDR2 is YYEEEE. This chain's CDR3 is CASSLRLHANTGELFF. In DNA, the CDR3 is TGTGCCAGCAGCTTGAGACTCCATGCCAACACCGGGGAGCTGTTTTTT. The entire variable domain, with the rest obtained from reference TRBV5-6 and TRBJ2-2, is as follows: DAGVTQSPTHLIKTRGQQVTLRCSPKSGHDTVSWYQQALGQGPQFIFQYYEEEERQRGNFPDRFSGHQFPNYSSELNVNALLLGDSALYLCASSLRLHANTGELFFGEGSRLTVL.

The chain carries TRBV7-2 and TRBJ2-3, with 9 positions matching TRBD1. The CDR3 totals 17 residues. V gave up 5 bases and J gave up 4 bases; unmatched junction bases: 13. From germline, CDR1 is SGHTA and CDR2 FQGNSA. The CDR3: CASSTRAGTGIADTQYF. CDR3 bases: TGTGCCAGCAGCACGCGGGCCGGGACAGGGATCGCAGATACGCAGTATTTT. Drawing the rest from reference TRBV7-2 and TRBJ2-3, the complete variable domain is GAGVSQSPSNKVTEKGKDVELRCDPISGHTALYWYRQSLGQGLEFLIYFQGNSAPDKSGLPSDRFSAERTGGSVSTLTIQRTQQEDSAVYLCASSTRAGTGIADTQYFGPGTRLTVL.

The chain carries TRBV19 and TRBJ1-5; 10 bases are a match to TRBD1. The V gene end was trimmed by 7 bases and the J gene end by 6 bases; junction bases not matched to a gene: 9. This CDR3 contains 15 residues. Per germline, CDR1 LNHDA and CDR2 SQIVND (reference sequence). The CDR3 protein is CASTYGGQGGQPQHF. CDR3 DNA: TGTGCCAGTACCTATGGAGGACAGGGGGGTCAGCCCCAGCATTTT.

The chain is built from TRBV19 and TRBJ1-1; 7 nucleotides agree with TRBD1. Germline CDR1 LNHDA, CDR2 SQIVND (reference sequence). This CDR3 region has 14 residues. Trimming took 6 bases from V and 2 from J; bases not matched to a gene: 6. CDR3: CASRIGTANTEAFF. Here the CDR3 DNA reads TGTGCCAGTAGGATCGGGACAGCCAACACTGAAGCTTTCTTT.

The chain couples TRBV7-2 to TRBJ1-6, with D possibly matching TRBD1 (6 bases). Germline V CDR1 and CDR2: SGHTA, FQGNSA. The CDR3 spans 14 residues. Between the trimmed V and J ends, which lost 1 base and 14 bases, there was a span of 15 bases. The CDR3 is CASSLGTATNTLHF. As DNA, the CDR3 is TGTGCCAGCAGCTTAGGGACAGCCACTAATACCCTCCACTTT. The full variable domain, completed using reference TRBV7-2 and TRBJ1-6, is GAGVSQSPSNKVTEKGKDVELRCDPISGHTALYWYRQSLGQGLEFLIYFQGNSAPDKSGLPSDRFSAERTGGSVSTLTIQRTQQEDSAVYLCASSLGTATNTLHFGNGTRLTVT.

The chain joins TRBV3-1 (or the pseudogene TRBV3-2) to TRBJ1-4, with 10 bases matching TRBD1. V lost 3 bases and J lost 0; bases outside the gene matches: 4. The CDR3 contains 17 residues. Per germline, CDR1 LGHDT and CDR2 YNNKEL (reference sequence). CDR3 sequence reads: CASSHRQGAATNEKLFF. Here the CDR3 DNA reads TGTGCCAGCAGCCACCGACAGGGGGCAGCAACTAATGAAAAACTGTTTTTT.

The chain recombines TRBV24-1 with TRBJ2-4, with TRBD2 identical over 7 bases. J gave up 5 bases and V 2 bases, and 8 bases lay outside the gene matches. Per the germline V gene, CDR1 is KGHDR and CDR2 is SFDVKD. The CDR3 spans 16 residues. The CDR3 DNA follows: TGTGCCACCAGTGATTCTTTGGCGGGAGTCGAAAACATTCAGTACTTC. It specifies CATSDSLAGVENIQYF.

The CDR3 loop reads CASSGVAPGINEQFF. The CDR3 coding sequence is TGTGCCAGCAGCGGGGTAGCGCCTGGGATCAATGAGCAGTTCTTC. The chain employs TRBV7-2 and TRBJ2-1, with D tentatively TRBD2 (5 bases). Germline CDR1 and CDR2: SGHTA and FQGNSA. This CDR3 is built from 15 residues. The V end lost 5 bases, the J end lost 6 bases, and 17 bases lay between the germline ends.

J is TRBJ1-5 and V is TRBV27, with D maybe TRBD1 (5 bases). Germline V gene lookup returns CDR1 MNHEY and CDR2 SMNVEV (reference sequence). Trimming removed 6 bases from V and 2 bases from J, with 11 bases in between. The CDR3 runs 14 residues. In DNA, the CDR3 is TGTGCCAGCAGGATGGGAGGGGGCAATCAGCCCCAGCATTTT. This codes for CASRMGGGNQPQHF.

This clone has more than one count but fewer than ten. The gene calls are TRBV30 and TRBJ1-5, with 7 bases lining up with TRBD1. With V trimmed by 1 base and J by 3 bases, 3 bases remained unmatched. Germline CDR1 and CDR2: GTSNPN and SVGIG (reference sequence). This CDR3 contains 14 residues. The CDR3 bases are TGTGCCTGGAGTGGGGGACAGCCCAATCAGCCCCAGCATTTT. It codes for CAWSGGQPNQPQHF. Looking up the rest from reference TRBV30 and TRBJ1-5 gives the full variable domain: SQTIHQWPATLVQPVGSPLSLECTVEGTSNPNLYWYRQAAGRGLQLLFYSVGIGQISSEVPQNLSASRPQDRQFILSSKKLLLSDSGFYLCAWSGGQPNQPQHFGDGTRLSIL.

V usage is TRBV5-1 and J usage is TRBJ1-2; weak D call: TRBD1 (6 bases). Trimming took off 2 bases at V and 2 bases at J, with 13 bases between the two ends. Germline V gene sequence: CDR1 SGHRS, CDR2 YFSETQ. This CDR3 contains 15 residues. The DNA for the CDR3 is TGCGCCAGCAGCTTCACAGGGTACCCCAACTATGGCTACACCTTC. Its protein product is CASSFTGYPNYGYTF. The whole variable domain, remainder taken from reference TRBV5-1 and TRBJ1-2, is KAGVTQTPRYLIKTRGQQVTLSCSPISGHRSVSWYQQTPGQGLQFLFEYFSETQRNKGNFPGRFSGRQFSNSRSEMNVSTLELGDSALYLCASSFTGYPNYGYTFGSGTRLTVV.

The chain links TRBV7-2 to TRBJ2-5; TRBD2 agrees at 11 bases. V was pared by 4 bases and J by 3 bases, with 4 bases of the junction left unmatched. CDR1 is SGHTA and CDR2 is FQGNSA in the germline V gene. This CDR3 is built from 15 residues. The CDR3 DNA sequence: TGTGCCAGCAGCTCACTAGCGGGGGCAGAAGAGACCCAGTACTTC. It is translated as CASSSLAGAEETQYF.

The chain is built from TRBV5-5 and TRBJ1-1; the D is unclear. This CDR3 has 15 residues. Germline-derived CDR1 and CDR2 are SGHKS and YYEKEE (reference sequence). V lost 2 bases and J 3 bases, leaving 14 bases between the germline ends. The CDR3 loop reads CASSFQQAGYTEAFF. The CDR3 nucleotides read TGTGCCAGCAGCTTTCAGCAGGCGGGGTACACTGAAGCTTTCTTT.

This chain uses TRBV7-9 with TRBJ1-2; D not resolved. The germline V gene has CDR1 SEHNR and CDR2 FQNEAQ (reference sequence). The CDR3 extends over 11 amino acids. Trimming removed 4 bases at V and 6 bases at J, with 6 bases between. The CDR3 DNA reads as TGTGCCAGCAGCTCCAGTCATGGCTACACCTTC. Protein sequence: CASSSSHGYTF.

The chain is built from TRBV6-1 and TRBJ1-5, with D uncertain. The germline V gene encodes CDR1 MNHNS and CDR2 SASEGT. This CDR3 region has 15 residues. V dropped 3 bases and J dropped 1 base, with 10 bases sitting between them. The CDR3 reads CASSESPLSNQPQHF. The DNA of the CDR3 is TGTGCCAGCAGTGAGAGCCCACTGAGCAATCAGCCCCAGCATTTT.

The V gene is TRBV10-1, the J gene TRBJ2-7; maybe TRBD2 (6 bases). This CDR3 is 13 amino acids long. Trimming stripped 9 bases from V and 3 bases from J, with 15 bases between. Germline V gene lookup returns CDR1 WNHNN and CDR2 SYGVQD (reference sequence). The DNA of the CDR3 is TGCGCCAGGGGTAGCGGTGCACTCTACGAGCAGTACGTC. Protein: CARGSGALYEQYV.

This clone was detected a few times. The chain carries TRBV12-3 or TRBV12-4 and TRBJ1-2; D remains unclear. V lost 4 bases, J lost 8 bases, and 14 bases lay in between. The CDR3 length is 13 residues. In DNA form, the CDR3 reads TGTGCCAGCAGTTCGGGAACACGCAGGGGCTACACCTTC. The encoded protein is CASSSGTRRGYTF.

The rearrangement joins TRBV29-1 to TRBJ1-1; D gene unclear. In germline, CDR1 is SQVTM, CDR2 ANQGSEA. V lost 5 bases and J lost 9, with 13 bases in between. The length of the CDR3 is 11 residues. The CDR3 loop is CSVTYSQKAFF. For the CDR3, the DNA is TGCAGCGTTACGTACAGCCAAAAAGCTTTCTTT.

This clone has just a few counts. The chain carries TRBV7-2 and TRBJ2-1; possibly TRBD2 for D (6 bases). CDR3 size: 15 residues. V lost 5 bases and J 0 bases, leaving 11 bases between the germline ends. Germline lookup yields CDR1 SGHTA and CDR2 FQGNSA. CDR3 bases: TGTGCCAGCAGCGTGGGGGGTAGCTCCTACAATGAGCAGTTCTTC. Translation: CASSVGGSSYNEQFF.

J is TRBJ1-2 and V is TRBV6-5; unclear D gene. CDR3 size: 15 residues. Per the germline V gene, CDR1 is MNHEY and CDR2 is SVGAGI. V lost 2 bases and J lost 3, with 13 bases in between. This CDR3 is CASSYGRRLDYGYTF. The CDR3 DNA follows: TGTGCCAGCAGTTACGGTCGCAGGCTCGACTATGGCTACACCTTC.

The rearrangement uses TRBV19 and TRBJ1-4; TRBD1 might be the D (5 bases). V lost 4 bases and J 7 bases, leaving 16 bases between the germline ends. Germline-derived CDR1 and CDR2 are LNHDA and SQIVND (reference sequence). The CDR3 spans 15 residues. The CDR3 protein is CASSKRFTGGEKLFF. CDR3 bases: TGTGCCAGTAGTAAACGGTTCACGGGGGGTGAAAAACTGTTTTTT.

In its sample, this clone was seen once. This chain connects TRBV29-1 to TRBJ1-1, with 7 nucleotides matching TRBD1. The CDR3 is made up of 13 amino acids. The ends lost 6 bases at V and 0 bases at J; junction bases unmatched: 4. The germline V gene has CDR1 SQVTM and CDR2 ANQGSEA. The CDR3 nucleotides read TGCAGCGTGACGGGACAGATGAACACTGAAGCTTTCTTT. This encodes CSVTGQMNTEAFF.